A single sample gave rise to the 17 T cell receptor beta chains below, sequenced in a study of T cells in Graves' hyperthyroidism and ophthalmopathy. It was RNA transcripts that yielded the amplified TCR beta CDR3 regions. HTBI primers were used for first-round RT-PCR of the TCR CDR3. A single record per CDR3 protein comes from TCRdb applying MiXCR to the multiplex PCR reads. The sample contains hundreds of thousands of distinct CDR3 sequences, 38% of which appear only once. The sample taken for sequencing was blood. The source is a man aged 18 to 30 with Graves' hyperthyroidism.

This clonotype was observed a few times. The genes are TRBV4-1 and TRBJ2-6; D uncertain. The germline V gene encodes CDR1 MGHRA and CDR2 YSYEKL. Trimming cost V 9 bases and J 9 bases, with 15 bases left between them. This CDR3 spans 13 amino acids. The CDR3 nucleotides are TGCGCCAGTCAAAAGCCGGGTCTCAACGTCCTGACTTTC. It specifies CASQKPGLNVLTF.

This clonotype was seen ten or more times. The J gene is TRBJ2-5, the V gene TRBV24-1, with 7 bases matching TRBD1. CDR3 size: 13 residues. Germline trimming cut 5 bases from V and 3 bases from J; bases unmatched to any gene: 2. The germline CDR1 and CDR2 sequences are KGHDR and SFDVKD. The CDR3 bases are TGTGCCACCAGTGGTACAGGGGAAGAGACCCAGTACTTC. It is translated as CATSGTGEETQYF.

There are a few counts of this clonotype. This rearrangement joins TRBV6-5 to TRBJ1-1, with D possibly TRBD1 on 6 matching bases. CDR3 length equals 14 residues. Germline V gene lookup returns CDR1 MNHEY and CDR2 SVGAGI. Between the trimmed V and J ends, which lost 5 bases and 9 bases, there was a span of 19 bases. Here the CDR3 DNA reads TGTGCCAGCAGTCCACCACAGGGAAGAGGGAAAGCTTTCTTT. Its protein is CASSPPQGRGKAFF.

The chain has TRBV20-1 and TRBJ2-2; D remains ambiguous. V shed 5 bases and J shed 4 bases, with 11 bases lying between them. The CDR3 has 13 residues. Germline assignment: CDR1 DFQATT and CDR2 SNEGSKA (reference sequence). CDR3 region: CSASPTSTGELFF. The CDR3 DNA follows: TGCAGTGCTTCTCCTACATCCACCGGGGAGCTGTTTTTT.

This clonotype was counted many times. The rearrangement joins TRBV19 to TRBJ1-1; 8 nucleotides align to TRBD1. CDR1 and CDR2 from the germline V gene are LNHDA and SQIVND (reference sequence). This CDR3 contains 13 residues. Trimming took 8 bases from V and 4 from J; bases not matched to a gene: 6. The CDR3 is CASRETGVTEAFF. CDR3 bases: TGTGCCAGTCGGGAGACAGGGGTCACTGAAGCTTTCTTT. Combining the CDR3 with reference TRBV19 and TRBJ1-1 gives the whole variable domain DGGITQSPKYLFRKEGQNVTLSCEQNLNHDAMYWYRQDPGQGLRLIYYSQIVNDFQKGDIAEGYSVSREKKESFPLTVTSAQKNPTAFYLCASRETGVTEAFFGQGTRLTVV.

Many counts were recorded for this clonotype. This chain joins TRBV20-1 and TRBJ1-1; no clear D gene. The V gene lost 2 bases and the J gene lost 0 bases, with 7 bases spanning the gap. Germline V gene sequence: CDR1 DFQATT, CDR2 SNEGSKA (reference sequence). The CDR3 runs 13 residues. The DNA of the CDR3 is TGCAGTGCTAGACACCCCATGAACACTGAAGCTTTCTTT. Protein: CSARHPMNTEAFF.

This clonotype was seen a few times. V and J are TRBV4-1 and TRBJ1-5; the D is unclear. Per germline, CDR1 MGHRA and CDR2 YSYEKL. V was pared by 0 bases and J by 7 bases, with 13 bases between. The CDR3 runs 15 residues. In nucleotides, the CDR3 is TGCGCCAGCAGCCAAGATGTGGACCCTCCCCAGCCCCAGCATTTT. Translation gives CASSQDVDPPQPQHF.

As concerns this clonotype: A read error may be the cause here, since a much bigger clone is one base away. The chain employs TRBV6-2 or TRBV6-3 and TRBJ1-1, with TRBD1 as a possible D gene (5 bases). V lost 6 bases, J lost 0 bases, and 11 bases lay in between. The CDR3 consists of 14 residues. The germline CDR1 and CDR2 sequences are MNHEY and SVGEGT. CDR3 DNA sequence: TGTGCCAGCAGCTCGACAGAGGTGAACACTGAAGCTTTCTTT. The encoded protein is CASSSTEVNTEAFF.

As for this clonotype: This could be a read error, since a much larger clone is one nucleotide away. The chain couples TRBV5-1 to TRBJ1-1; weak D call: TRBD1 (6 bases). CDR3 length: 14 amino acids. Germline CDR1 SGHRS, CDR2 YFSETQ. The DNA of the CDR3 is TGCGTCAGCAAGGGGGGGCTGGGGAACACTGAAGCTTTCTTT. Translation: CVSKGGLGNTEAFF.

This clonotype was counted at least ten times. CDR3 coding DNA: TGTGCCAGCAGCAGGGGGACGGAGACCCAGTACTTC. It is translated as CASSRGTETQYF. The V and J genes are TRBV14 and TRBJ2-5, with TRBD1 as a possible D gene (6 bases). V was shortened by 5 bases and J by 5 bases, with 9 bases between the two germline ends. The germline V gene encodes CDR1 SGHDN and CDR2 FVKESK. The CDR3 is 12 residues long.

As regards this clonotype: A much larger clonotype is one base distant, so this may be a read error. CDR3 sequence: CAFSESRDFETQYF. The DNA of the CDR3 is TGTGCCTTCAGTGAGTCCCGGGACTTCGAGACCCAGTACTTC. This chain joins TRBV10-3 and TRBJ2-5; D might be TRBD2 (6 bases). CDR1 is ENHRY, CDR2 SYGVKD, per germline. The CDR3 totals 14 residues.

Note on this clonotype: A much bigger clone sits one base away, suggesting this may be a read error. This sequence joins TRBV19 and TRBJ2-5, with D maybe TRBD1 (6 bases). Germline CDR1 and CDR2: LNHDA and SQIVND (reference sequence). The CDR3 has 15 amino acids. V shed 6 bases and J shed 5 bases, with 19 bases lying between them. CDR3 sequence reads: CASRVTGRSRETQYF. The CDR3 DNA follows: TGTGCCAGTAGAGTCACAGGGCGCAGCCGGGAGACCCAGTACTTC.

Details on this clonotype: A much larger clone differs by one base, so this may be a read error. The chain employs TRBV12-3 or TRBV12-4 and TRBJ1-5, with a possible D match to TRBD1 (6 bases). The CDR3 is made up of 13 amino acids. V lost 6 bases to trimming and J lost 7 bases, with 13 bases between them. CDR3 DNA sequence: TGTGCCAGCAGGTCACAGGGTAAACAGCCCCAGCATTTT. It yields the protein CASRSQGKQPQHF.

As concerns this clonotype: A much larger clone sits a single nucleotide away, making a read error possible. The CDR3 coding sequence is TGCAGCGCCCTGAGACAGTCCTACGAGCAGTACTTC. The encoded protein is CSALRQSYEQYF. The chain has TRBV29-1 and TRBJ2-7, with a weak D call TRBD1 (5 bases). The CDR3 extends over 12 amino acids. V was clipped by 7 bases and J by 1 base, with 11 bases between them. The germline V gene encodes CDR1 SQVTM and CDR2 ANQGSEA.

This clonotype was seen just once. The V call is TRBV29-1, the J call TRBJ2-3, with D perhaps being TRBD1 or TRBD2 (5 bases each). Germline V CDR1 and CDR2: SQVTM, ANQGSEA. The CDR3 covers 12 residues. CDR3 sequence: CSAREGRDTQYF. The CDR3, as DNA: TGCAGTGCTAGAGAGGGACGGGATACGCAGTATTTT.

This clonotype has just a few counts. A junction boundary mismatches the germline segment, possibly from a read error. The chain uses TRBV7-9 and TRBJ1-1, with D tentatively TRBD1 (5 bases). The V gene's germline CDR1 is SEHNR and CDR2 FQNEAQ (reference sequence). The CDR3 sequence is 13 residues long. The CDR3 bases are TGCGCCAGCAGCCGGGGGAGGATCACTGAAGCTTTCTTT. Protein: CASSRGRITEAFF. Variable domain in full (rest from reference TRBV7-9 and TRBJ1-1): DTGVSQNPRHKITKRGQNVTFRCDPISEHNRLYWYRQTLGQGPEFLTYFQNEAQLEKSRLLSDRFSAERPKGSFSTLEIQRTEQGDSAMYLCASSRGRITEAFFGQGTRLTVV.

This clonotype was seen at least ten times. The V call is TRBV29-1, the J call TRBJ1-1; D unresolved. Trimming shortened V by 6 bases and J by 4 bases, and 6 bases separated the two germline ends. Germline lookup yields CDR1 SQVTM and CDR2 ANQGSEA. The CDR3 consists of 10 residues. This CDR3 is CSVAATEAFF. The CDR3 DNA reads TGCAGCGTCGCCGCCACTGAAGCTTTCTTT.